This TCR beta chain was identified in a study of blood T cell repertoires in COVID-19. Whole-study context: Sites across the United States, Italy and Spain contributed samples from acute and convalescent COVID-19. PBMCs, B-cell-depleted T cells, or T cells provided the cDNA or gDNA that made up the material.

The CDR3 is 12 residues long. CDR1 is SGHDT and CDR2 is YYEEEE in the germline V gene. Deletions cut 0 bases from V and 8 bases from J, with 8 bases between. Libraries were prepared by immunoSEQ multiplex PCR; TCRdb keeps only in-frame clonotypes and omits some of them. This repertoire shows approximately 210,000 clones, more than 65% found once; its top ten account for approximately 4%. The TCR comes from an elderly woman with acute or convalescent COVID-19. The specimen was peripheral blood. V is TRBV5-6 and J is TRBJ1-2; D uncertain. The CDR3 is CASSLDRGGYTF. The CDR3 nucleotides are TGTGCCAGCAGCTTGGACAGAGGGGGCTACACCTTC.